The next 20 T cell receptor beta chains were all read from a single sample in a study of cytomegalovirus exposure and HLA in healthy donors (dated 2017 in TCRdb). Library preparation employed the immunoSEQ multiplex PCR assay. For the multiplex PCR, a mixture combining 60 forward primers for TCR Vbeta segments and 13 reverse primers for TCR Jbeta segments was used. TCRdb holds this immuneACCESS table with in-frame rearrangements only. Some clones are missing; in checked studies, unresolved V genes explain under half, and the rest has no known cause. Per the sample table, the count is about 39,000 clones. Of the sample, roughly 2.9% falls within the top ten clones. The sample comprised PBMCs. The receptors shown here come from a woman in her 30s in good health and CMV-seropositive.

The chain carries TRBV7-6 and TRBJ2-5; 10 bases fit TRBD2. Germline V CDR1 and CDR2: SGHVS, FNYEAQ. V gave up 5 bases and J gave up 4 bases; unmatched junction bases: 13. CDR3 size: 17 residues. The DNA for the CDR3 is TGTGCCAGCAGCCCGTTAGCGGGGGGTAGAAGGGGAGAGACCCAGTACTTC. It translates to CASSPLAGGRRGETQYF. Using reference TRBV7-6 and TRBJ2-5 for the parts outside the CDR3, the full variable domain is GAGVSQSPRYKVTKRGQDVALRCDPISGHVSLYWYRQALGQGPEFLTYFNYEAQQDKSGLPNDRFSAERPEGSISTLTIQRTEQRDSAMYRCASSPLAGGRRGETQYFGPGTRLLVL.

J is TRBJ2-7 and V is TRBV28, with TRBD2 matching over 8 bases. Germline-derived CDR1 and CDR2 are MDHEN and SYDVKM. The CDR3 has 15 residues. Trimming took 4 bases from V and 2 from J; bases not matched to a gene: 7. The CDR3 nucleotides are TGTGCCAGCAGTTCCCCCCCAGCGGGGGCCTACGAGCAGTACTTC. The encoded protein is CASSSPPAGAYEQYF.

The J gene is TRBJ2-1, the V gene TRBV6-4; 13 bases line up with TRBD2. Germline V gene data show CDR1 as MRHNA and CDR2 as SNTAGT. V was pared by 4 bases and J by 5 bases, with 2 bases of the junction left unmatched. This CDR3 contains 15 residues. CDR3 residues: CASSGGLAGNNEQFF. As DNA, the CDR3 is TGTGCCAGCAGTGGGGGACTAGCGGGGAACAATGAGCAGTTCTTC.

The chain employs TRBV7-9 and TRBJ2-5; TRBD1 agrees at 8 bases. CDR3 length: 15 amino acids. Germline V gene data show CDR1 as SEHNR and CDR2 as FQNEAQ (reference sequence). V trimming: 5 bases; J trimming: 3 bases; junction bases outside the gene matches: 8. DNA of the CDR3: TGTGCCAGCAGCCTGAGACAGGGGCCGAAAGAGACCCAGTACTTC. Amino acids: CASSLRQGPKETQYF.

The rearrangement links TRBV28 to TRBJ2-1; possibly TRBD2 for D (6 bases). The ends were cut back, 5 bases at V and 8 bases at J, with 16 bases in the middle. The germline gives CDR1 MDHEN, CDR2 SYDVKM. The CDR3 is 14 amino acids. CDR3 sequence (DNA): TGTGCCAGCAGTCCCCCCGGCGGGGTATATGAGCAGTTCTTC. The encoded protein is CASSPPGGVYEQFF.

The CDR3 region is CAWSVSSAGQRDEKLFF. CDR3 bases: TGTGCCTGGAGTGTATCTTCCGCCGGGCAGCGGGATGAAAAACTGTTTTTT. The J gene is TRBJ1-4, the V gene TRBV30; the D is unclear. V was trimmed by 0 bases and J by 6 bases, leaving 20 bases between them. The CDR3 has 17 residues. The germline CDR1 and CDR2 sequences are GTSNPN and SVGIG (reference sequence).

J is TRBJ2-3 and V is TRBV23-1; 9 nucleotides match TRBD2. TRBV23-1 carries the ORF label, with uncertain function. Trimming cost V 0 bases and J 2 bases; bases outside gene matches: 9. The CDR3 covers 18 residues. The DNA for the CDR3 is TGCGCCAGCAGTCAATCCTGGCTAGCGGGAATGTCCACAGATACGCAGTATTTT. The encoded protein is CASSQSWLAGMSTDTQYF.

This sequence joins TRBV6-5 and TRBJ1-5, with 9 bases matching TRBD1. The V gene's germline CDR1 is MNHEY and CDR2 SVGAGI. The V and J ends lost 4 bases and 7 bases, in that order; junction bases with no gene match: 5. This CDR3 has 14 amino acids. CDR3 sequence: CASSSDRGYQPQHF. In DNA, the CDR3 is TGTGCCAGCAGTTCGGACAGGGGATACCAGCCCCAGCATTTT.

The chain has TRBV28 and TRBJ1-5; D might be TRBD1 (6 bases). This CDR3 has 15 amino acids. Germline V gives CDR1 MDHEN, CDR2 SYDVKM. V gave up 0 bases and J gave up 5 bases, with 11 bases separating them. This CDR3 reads CASSLWSAGDQPQHF. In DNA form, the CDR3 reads TGTGCCAGCAGTTTATGGTCGGCAGGGGATCAGCCCCAGCATTTT. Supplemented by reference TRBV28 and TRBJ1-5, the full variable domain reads DVKVTQSSRYLVKRTGEKVFLECVQDMDHENMFWYRQDPGLGLRLIYFSYDVKMKEKGDIPEGYSVSREKKERFSLILESASTNQTSMYLCASSLWSAGDQPQHFGDGTRLSIL.

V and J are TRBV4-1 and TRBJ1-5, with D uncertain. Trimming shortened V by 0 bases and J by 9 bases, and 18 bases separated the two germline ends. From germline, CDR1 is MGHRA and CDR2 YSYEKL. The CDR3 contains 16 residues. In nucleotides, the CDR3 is TGCGCCAGCAGCCAAGAAAGGGTCCAGTCGCGGGCGCCCCAGCATTTT. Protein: CASSQERVQSRAPQHF.

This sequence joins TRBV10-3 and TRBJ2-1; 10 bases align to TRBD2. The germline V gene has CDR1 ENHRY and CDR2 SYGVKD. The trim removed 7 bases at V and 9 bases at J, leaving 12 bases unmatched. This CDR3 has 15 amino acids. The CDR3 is CAITQSSGGGSEQFF. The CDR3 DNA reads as TGTGCCATCACCCAATCTAGCGGGGGTGGGAGTGAGCAGTTCTTC.

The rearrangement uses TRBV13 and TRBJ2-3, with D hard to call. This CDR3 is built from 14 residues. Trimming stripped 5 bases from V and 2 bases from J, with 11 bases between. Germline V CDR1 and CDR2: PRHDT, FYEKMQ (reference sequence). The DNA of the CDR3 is TGTGCCAGCAGCCCAGGCCGAATCACAGATACGCAGTATTTT. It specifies CASSPGRITDTQYF.

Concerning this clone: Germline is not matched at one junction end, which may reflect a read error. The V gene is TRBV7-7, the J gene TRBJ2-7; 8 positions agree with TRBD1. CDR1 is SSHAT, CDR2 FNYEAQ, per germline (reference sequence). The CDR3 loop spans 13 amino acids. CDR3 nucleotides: TGTGCTAGCAGCTTAGTGGACAGGGCCGAGCAGTACTTC. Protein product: CASSLVDRAEQYF.

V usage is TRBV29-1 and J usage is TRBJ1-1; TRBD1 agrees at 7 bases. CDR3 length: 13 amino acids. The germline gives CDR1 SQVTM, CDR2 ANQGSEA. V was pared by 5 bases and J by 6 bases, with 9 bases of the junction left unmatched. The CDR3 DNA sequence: TGCAGCGTTCGGAGGACAGGTAGCGCTGAAGCTTTCTTT. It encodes CSVRRTGSAEAFF. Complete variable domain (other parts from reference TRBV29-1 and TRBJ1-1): SAVISQKPSRDICQRGTSLTIQCQVDSQVTMMFWYRQQPGQSLTLIATANQGSEATYESGFVIDKFPISRPNLTFSTLTVSNMSPEDSSIYLCSVRRTGSAEAFFGQGTRLTVV.

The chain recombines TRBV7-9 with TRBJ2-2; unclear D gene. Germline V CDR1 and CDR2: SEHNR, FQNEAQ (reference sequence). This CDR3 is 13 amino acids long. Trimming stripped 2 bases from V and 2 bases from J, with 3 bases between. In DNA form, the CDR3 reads TGTGCCAGCAGCTTACTTAACACCGGGGAGCTGTTTTTT. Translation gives CASSLLNTGELFF.

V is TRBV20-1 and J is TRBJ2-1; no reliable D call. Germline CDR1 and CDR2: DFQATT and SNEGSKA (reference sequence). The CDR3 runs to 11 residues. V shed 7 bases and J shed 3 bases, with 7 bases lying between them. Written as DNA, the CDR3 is TGCAGTGGAGCGAACTACAATGAGCAGTTCTTC. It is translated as CSGANYNEQFF.

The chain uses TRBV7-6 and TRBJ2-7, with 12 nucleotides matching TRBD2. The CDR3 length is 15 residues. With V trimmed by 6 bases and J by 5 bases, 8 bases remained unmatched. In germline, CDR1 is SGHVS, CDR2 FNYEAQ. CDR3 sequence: CASSLAGGPGDEQYF. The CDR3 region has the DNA TGTGCCAGCAGTCTAGCGGGGGGGCCCGGGGACGAGCAGTACTTC.

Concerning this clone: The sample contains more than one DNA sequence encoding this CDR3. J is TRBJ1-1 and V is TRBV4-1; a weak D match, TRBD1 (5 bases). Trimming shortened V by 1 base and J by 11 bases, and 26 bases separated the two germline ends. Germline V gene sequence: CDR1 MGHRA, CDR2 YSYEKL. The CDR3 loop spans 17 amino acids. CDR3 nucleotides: TGCGCCAGCAGCCAAGCTCTAGGGGCCCGCAGGAATACCGGGGCTTTCTTT. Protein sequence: CASSQALGARRNTGAFF.

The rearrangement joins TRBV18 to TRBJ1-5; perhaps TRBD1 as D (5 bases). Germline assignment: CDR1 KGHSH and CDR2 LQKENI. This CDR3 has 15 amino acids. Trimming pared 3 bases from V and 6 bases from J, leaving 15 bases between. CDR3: CASSPASRAVQPQHF. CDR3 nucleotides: TGTGCCAGCTCACCGGCGTCCAGGGCGGTTCAGCCCCAGCATTTT.

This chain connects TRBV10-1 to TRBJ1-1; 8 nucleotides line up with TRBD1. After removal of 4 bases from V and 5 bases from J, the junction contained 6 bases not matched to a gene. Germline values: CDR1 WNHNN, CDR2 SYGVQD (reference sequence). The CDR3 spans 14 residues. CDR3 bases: TGCGCCAGCAGTGCGGGACAGGCTGGAACTGAAGCTTTCTTT. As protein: CASSAGQAGTEAFF.